This entry lists 29 T cell receptor beta chains sequenced from one sample in a study of cytomegalovirus exposure and HLA in healthy donors. The data were produced by immunoSEQ multiplex PCR, yet TCRdb's version contains in-frame clones alone and is incomplete. The sample records 70,000 or so clones, approximately 94% being singletons. Sequenced material: PBMCs. The receptors were sampled from a woman aged 18-30 years in good health and CMV-seropositive.

The V and J genes are TRBV1 and TRBJ2-3; TRBD2, as called in the table, went unchecked against the DNA. TRBV1 is deemed a pseudogene. There are 19 residues in the CDR3. CDR3 region: CTSSQGRRGGLSPTDTQYF. The DNA of the CDR3 is TGCACCAGCAGCCAAGGTCGACGGGGGGGCCTGTCGCCCACAGATACGCAGTATTTT.

CDR3 protein: CASSQGNEQFF. As DNA, the CDR3 is TGTGCCAGCTCCCAGGGCAATGAGCAGTTCTTC. The chain employs TRBV18 and TRBJ2-1; the D gene is possibly TRBD1 (5 bases). With 6 bases removed from V and 6 bases from J, the gap between germline ends came to 6 bases. Germline CDR1 reads KGHSH; CDR2 reads LQKENI. This CDR3 region has 11 residues.

This clone was seen a single time. This chain joins TRBV5-6 and TRBJ2-2, with 10 bases identical to TRBD2. The length of the CDR3 is 15 residues. The trim removed 4 bases at V and 5 bases at J, leaving 5 bases unmatched. In germline, CDR1 is SGHDT, CDR2 YYEEEE. The chain's CDR3 is CASSLAGVNTGELFF. The CDR3 nucleotides are TGTGCCAGCAGCCTAGCGGGGGTAAATACCGGGGAGCTGTTTTTT.

The rearrangement links TRBV10-1 to TRBJ2-3; perhaps TRBD2 as D (6 bases). V dropped 6 bases and J dropped 2 bases, with 18 bases sitting between them. The CDR3 sequence is 16 residues long. Germline CDR1 reads WNHNN; CDR2 reads SYGVQD (reference sequence). DNA of the CDR3: TGCGCCAGCAGCGACGGGGGAATGGGACCCACAGATACGCAGTATTTT. Translation: CASSDGGMGPTDTQYF.

The rearrangement links TRBV30 to TRBJ2-1, with TRBD2 matching over 9 bases. This CDR3 has 16 residues. V dropped 0 bases and J dropped 7; count of bases not matched to a gene: 10. Germline V lookup: CDR1 GTSNPN, CDR2 SVGIG (reference sequence). The CDR3 coding sequence is TGTGCCTGGAGTGTACTGGCGGGAGGGCCATTAAATGAGCAGTTCTTC. Protein sequence: CAWSVLAGGPLNEQFF.

The chain employs TRBV5-4 and TRBJ2-7; TRBD1 might be the D (5 bases). The CDR3 extends over 13 amino acids. V was pared by 1 base and J by 2 bases, with 7 bases between. The germline CDR1 and CDR2 sequences are SGHNT and YYREEE (reference sequence). As DNA, the CDR3 is TGTGCCAGCAGCTTGATAGGGGCCTACGAGCAGTACTTC. As protein: CASSLIGAYEQYF.

This clone was recorded only once. CDR3 residues: CATSREWTGVKEQYF. The CDR3 DNA is TGTGCCACCAGCAGAGAATGGACCGGGGTTAAGGAGCAGTACTTC. This sequence joins TRBV15 and TRBJ2-7, with D perhaps TRBD2 (5 bases). The germline CDR1 and CDR2 sequences are LNHNV and YYDKDF (reference sequence). The germline V and J ends were trimmed by 0 bases and 7 bases, with 16 bases remaining between them. CDR3 length: 15 amino acids. The full variable domain, completed using reference TRBV15 and TRBJ2-7, is DAMVIQNPRYQVTQFGKPVTLSCSQTLNHNVMYWYQQKSSQAPKLLFHYYDKDFNNEADTPDNFQSRRPNTSFCFLDIRSPGLGDTAMYLCATSREWTGVKEQYFGPGTRLTVT.

The chain uses TRBV5-1 and TRBJ2-5; D may be TRBD1 (6 bases). This CDR3 contains 15 residues. Germline V gene data show CDR1 as SGHRS and CDR2 as YFSETQ. V dropped 3 bases and J dropped 2 bases, with 14 bases sitting between them. The CDR3 DNA is TGCGCCAGCAGCTCAGGACAGCCATTACAAGAGACCCAGTACTTC. It specifies CASSSGQPLQETQYF.

V is TRBV9 and J is TRBJ2-3; D unclear. The CDR3 spans 14 residues. With 1 base removed from V and 7 bases from J, the gap between germline ends came to 13 bases. CDR1 is SGDLS and CDR2 is YYNGEE in the germline V gene. As DNA, the CDR3 is TGTGCCAGCAGCGTATCTGCCGGAGAAAATACGCAGTATTTT. This encodes CASSVSAGENTQYF.

This chain links TRBV15 with TRBJ2-2; TRBD2 might be the D (6 bases). V was shortened by 6 bases and J by 5 bases, with 10 bases between the two germline ends. The CDR3 has 13 residues. Per the germline V gene, CDR1 is LNHNV and CDR2 is YYDKDF (reference sequence). CDR3 DNA: TGTGCCACCAGAGCTAGCGCGACCGGGGAGCTGTTTTTT. It yields the protein CATRASATGELFF. Full variable domain (outside the CDR3, taken from reference TRBV15 and TRBJ2-2): DAMVIQNPRYQVTQFGKPVTLSCSQTLNHNVMYWYQQKSSQAPKLLFHYYDKDFNNEADTPDNFQSRRPNTSFCFLDIRSPGLGDTAMYLCATRASATGELFFGEGSRLTVL.

V is TRBV5-1 and J is TRBJ1-1; 11 bases fit TRBD1. Germline V lookup: CDR1 SGHRS, CDR2 YFSETQ. With V trimmed by 2 bases and J by 5 bases, 2 bases remained unmatched. This CDR3 has 14 residues. The CDR3 loop is CASSFGQGATEAFF. The CDR3 DNA reads TGCGCCAGCAGCTTCGGACAGGGGGCGACTGAAGCTTTCTTT.

This clone has a single count. The CDR3 region is CASSGQSSYNEQFF. CDR3 in DNA: TGTGCCAGTAGTGGACAGAGCTCCTACAATGAGCAGTTCTTC. The rearrangement uses TRBV19 and TRBJ2-1; possibly TRBD1 for D (6 bases). The CDR3 covers 14 residues. Trimming shortened V by 5 bases and J by 0 bases, and 8 bases separated the two germline ends. The germline V gene encodes CDR1 LNHDA and CDR2 SQIVND (reference sequence).

This clone was seen only once. One junction end does not reproduce the germline sequence, and a read error may be involved. The chain combines TRBV7-7 with TRBJ2-2; D is unresolved. The germline V gene encodes CDR1 SSHAT and CDR2 FNYEAQ (reference sequence). The CDR3 spans 14 residues. Written as DNA, the CDR3 is TGTGCTAGCAGTCCAGGATTCTTCACCGGGGAGCTGTTTTTT. As protein: CASSPGFFTGELFF.

The gene calls are TRBV27 and TRBJ1-1; 7 bases align to TRBD1. Per the germline V gene, CDR1 is MNHEY and CDR2 is SMNVEV (reference sequence). The CDR3 has 12 amino acids. J was trimmed by 11 bases and V by 6 bases; bases with no gene match: 9. The CDR3 DNA reads TGTGCCAGCAGGCGACAGGGAGGACTTGCTTTCTTT. Protein: CASRRQGGLAFF.

CDR3 sequence reads: CAWSVPGNYGYTF. CDR3 nucleotides: TGTGCCTGGAGTGTACCAGGGAACTATGGCTACACCTTC. V is TRBV30 and J is TRBJ1-2; tentatively, D is TRBD1 (5 bases). The CDR3 spans 13 residues. Germline values: CDR1 GTSNPN, CDR2 SVGIG (reference sequence). V was trimmed by 0 bases and J by 2 bases, leaving 7 bases between them. The whole variable domain, remainder taken from reference TRBV30 and TRBJ1-2, is SQTIHQWPATLVQPVGSPLSLECTVEGTSNPNLYWYRQAAGRGLQLLFYSVGIGQISSEVPQNLSASRPQDRQFILSSKKLLLSDSGFYLCAWSVPGNYGYTFGSGTRLTVV.

This rearrangement joins TRBV9 to TRBJ1-1; D unclear. V lost 1 base to trimming and J lost 6 bases, with 13 bases between them. Germline V gene sequence: CDR1 SGDLS, CDR2 YYNGEE. CDR3 length: 14 residues. CDR3 DNA: TGTGCCAGCAGCGTAACTCCGGGTACCTCTGAAGCTTTCTTT. Its translation is CASSVTPGTSEAFF.

This clone occurred a few times. The V gene is TRBV6-5, the J gene TRBJ2-7; 8 positions agree with TRBD1. V lost 0 bases, J lost 6 bases, and 7 bases stayed unmatched. The CDR3 contains 15 residues. Germline lookup yields CDR1 MNHEY and CDR2 SVGAGI. CDR3 loop: CASSYSGTGGVEQYF. CDR3 bases: TGTGCCAGCAGTTACTCAGGGACAGGCGGGGTCGAGCAGTACTTC.

This sequence joins TRBV4-3 and TRBJ2-7; TRBD2 matches 10 bases. Unmatched junction bases numbered 0, after V lost 1 base and J lost 3 bases. The CDR3 covers 14 residues. Germline lookup yields CDR1 LGHNA and CDR2 YSLEER. DNA for the CDR3: TGCGCCAGCAGCCAAGCTAGCGGGGGCTACGAGCAGTACTTC. Amino acids: CASSQASGGYEQYF.

This clone was counted a single time. The rearrangement links TRBV18 to TRBJ2-7; TRBD2 matches at 7 bases. The CDR3 has 12 amino acids. The germline gives CDR1 KGHSH, CDR2 LQKENI. V trimming: 3 bases; J trimming: 6 bases; junction bases outside the gene matches: 2. This CDR3 reads CASSPGEGEQYF. CDR3 nucleotide sequence: TGTGCCAGCTCACCTGGGGAGGGCGAGCAGTACTTC.

This rearrangement joins TRBV28 to TRBJ1-4; TRBD1 might be the D (5 bases). The CDR3 totals 12 residues. Trimming stripped 3 bases from V and 7 bases from J, with 6 bases between. Germline CDR1 MDHEN, CDR2 SYDVKM. The CDR3 DNA is TGTGCCAGCAGTTTTAGGGGTGAAAAACTGTTTTTT. Translated, it gives CASSFRGEKLFF.

CDR3 bases: TGTGCCAGTAGGAAAGGGGCAGGGGGATATAGCAATCAGCCCCAGCATTTT. It codes for CASRKGAGGYSNQPQHF. This chain uses TRBV19 with TRBJ1-5; 7 bases align to TRBD1. The CDR3 totals 17 residues. J was trimmed by 0 bases and V by 6 bases; bases with no gene match: 11. Germline lookup yields CDR1 LNHDA and CDR2 SQIVND (reference sequence).

V and J are TRBV6-1 and TRBJ2-7; TRBD2 is a possible D gene (5 bases). V was clipped by 6 bases and J by 3 bases, with 9 bases between them. Germline V lookup: CDR1 MNHNS, CDR2 SASEGT. CDR3 size: 12 residues. CDR3 in amino acids: CASSVTSYEQYF. Here the CDR3 DNA reads TGTGCCAGCAGCGTTACTAGCTACGAGCAGTACTTC.

The V call is TRBV7-3, the J call TRBJ2-7, with 8 bases that match TRBD1. The J segment lost 4 bases and the V segment lost 5 bases, leaving 7 bases of the junction unmatched. CDR1 and CDR2 from the germline V gene are SGHTA and FQGTGA. This CDR3 spans 14 amino acids. CDR3 amino acids: CASSPGQGEYEQYF. The CDR3 coding sequence is TGTGCCAGCAGCCCTGGACAGGGAGAGTACGAGCAGTACTTC.

The genes are TRBV9 and TRBJ2-5; 7 nucleotides align to TRBD2. Germline values: CDR1 SGDLS, CDR2 YYNGEE. The CDR3 consists of 14 residues. J lost 5 bases, V lost 0 bases, and 4 bases had no gene match. The CDR3 DNA is TGTGCCAGCAGCGTAGGGGGGGGGACTGAGACCCAGTACTTC. The encoded protein is CASSVGGGTETQYF.

The chain combines TRBV2 with TRBJ2-7, with D maybe TRBD1 (6 bases). CDR3 length equals 13 residues. Germline CDR1 is SNHLY and CDR2 is FYNNEI. The V end lost 7 bases, the J end lost 5 bases, and 15 bases lay between the germline ends. The CDR3 coding sequence is TGTGCCAGCATGCAGGGGACGCCGGACGAGCAGTACTTC. Protein product: CASMQGTPDEQYF.

The chain recombines TRBV6-1 with TRBJ2-1, with a tentative D call TRBD2 (5 bases). The CDR3 length is 14 residues. Germline V lookup: CDR1 MNHNS, CDR2 SASEGT. Trimming pared 1 base from V and 10 bases from J, leaving 14 bases between. CDR3 coding DNA: TGTGCCAGCAGTGAAGGGTCTGACTACCGGGAGCAGTTCTTC. As protein: CASSEGSDYREQFF.

The V call is TRBV6-1, the J call TRBJ1-2; 7 nucleotides line up with TRBD1. The J segment lost 4 bases and the V segment lost 7 bases, leaving 6 bases of the junction unmatched. This CDR3 comprises 13 residues. CDR1 is MNHNS and CDR2 is SASEGT in the germline V gene. The CDR3 sequence: CASTRQGSYGYTF. In DNA, the CDR3 is TGTGCCAGCACTCGACAGGGATCCTATGGCTACACCTTC.

This chain uses TRBV7-8 with TRBJ2-7; D may be TRBD1 (5 bases). Germline values: CDR1 SGHVS, CDR2 FQNEAQ. Trimming removed 1 base from V and 0 bases from J, with 13 bases in between. The CDR3 runs to 16 residues. CDR3 coding DNA: TGTGCCAGCAGCTTAGATTCAGGGCCAAGCTCCTACGAGCAGTACTTC. This translates into CASSLDSGPSSYEQYF.

The chain employs TRBV5-1 and TRBJ1-1, with D possibly being TRBD1 (6 bases). CDR1 is SGHRS and CDR2 is YFSETQ in the germline V gene. Trimming pared 5 bases from V and 3 bases from J, leaving 11 bases between. The CDR3 loop spans 13 amino acids. CDR3 sequence: CASRRSGDTEAFF. The CDR3 DNA reads as TGCGCCAGCAGGCGTTCAGGGGACACTGAAGCTTTCTTT.